The clone carrying this T cell receptor (beta chain) has at least ten counts. Antigen specificity is unknown. The TCR beta libraries were generated through quantitative 5'-RACE incorporating molecular barcodes. TCRdb processed the 5' RACE reads anew with MiXCR; each CDR3 protein has one entry. The sample has around 150,000 distinct CDR3 sequences, about a sixth seen once. This sample was included in a study of CD8 T cells in ankylosing spondylitis. Study findings and constraints: Seemingly characteristic of ankylosing spondylitis blood was a TCR beta motif consisting of eight highly homologous variants. Earlier studies detected some motif variants in reactive arthritis synovial fluid and blood. Reportedly, matched ankylosing spondylitis synovial fluid was significantly enriched for disease-linked clones.

What was sequenced was blood, either unsorted or a sorted T cell fraction (not recorded which). This clonotype originated in a male donor with ankylosing spondylitis or in good health (not recorded which).

Here the CDR3 reads CASSFPLLAGVGLGTDTQYF. Here the CDR3 DNA reads TGTGCCAGCAGTTTCCCTCTACTAGCGGGAGTGGGGTTGGGCACAGATACGCAGTATTTT. The chain combines TRBV28 with TRBJ2-3; 11 nucleotides agree with TRBD2. Germline V gives CDR1 MDHEN, CDR2 SYDVKM. This CDR3 is built from 20 residues. Germline trimming cut 3 bases from V and 1 base from J; bases unmatched to any gene: 15. Complete variable domain (other parts from reference TRBV28 and TRBJ2-3): DVKVTQSSRYLVKRTGEKVFLECVQDMDHENMFWYRQDPGLGLRLIYFSYDVKMKEKGDIPEGYSVSREKKERFSLILESASTNQTSMYLCASSFPLLAGVGLGTDTQYFGPGTRLTVL.